The following is a T cell receptor (beta chain) sequence with its context. Its target is unknown. The data derive from a study of beta chain features in type 1 diabetes. Study-wide background: Across every sample, over 100 million sorted cells were examined in total.

The germline V gene encodes CDR1 SGHRS and CDR2 YFSETQ. The V gene lost 3 bases and the J gene lost 6 bases, with 15 bases spanning the gap. This CDR3 has 14 residues. Sequencing targeted expressed TCRB transcripts, as all isolated RNA had been reverse transcribed. There were approximately 3.7 million reads on average in the naive, central memory and regulatory T cell samples. The method was immunoSEQ multiplex PCR; TCRdb's version includes in-frame clones alone and lacks a portion of them. The data show about 340,000 clones, with around 8.5% seen just once and approximately 1% held by the top ten. Whole-study results and caveats: Significant though moderate, a shortening of TCRB CDR3s appeared in all four CD4+ subsets of Type 1 diabetes patients. Cells expressing TCR highly could be over-represented by cDNA sequencing.

The rearrangement joins TRBV5-1 to TRBJ2-5, with D tentatively TRBD2 (5 bases). Sequenced sample: central memory CD4+ T cells from blood. This clonotype originated in a man aged 25 to 40 with type 1 diabetes. CDR3 nucleotide sequence: TGCGCCAGCAGCTGGCGGGTGGGAGAAAAGACCCAGTACTTC. Translated: CASSWRVGEKTQYF. The full variable domain, in which reference TRBV5-1 and TRBJ2-5 provide the parts outside the CDR3, is KAGVTQTPRYLIKTRGQQVTLSCSPISGHRSVSWYQQTPGQGLQFLFEYFSETQRNKGNFPGRFSGRQFSNSRSEMNVSTLELGDSALYLCASSWRVGEKTQYFGPGTRLLVL.